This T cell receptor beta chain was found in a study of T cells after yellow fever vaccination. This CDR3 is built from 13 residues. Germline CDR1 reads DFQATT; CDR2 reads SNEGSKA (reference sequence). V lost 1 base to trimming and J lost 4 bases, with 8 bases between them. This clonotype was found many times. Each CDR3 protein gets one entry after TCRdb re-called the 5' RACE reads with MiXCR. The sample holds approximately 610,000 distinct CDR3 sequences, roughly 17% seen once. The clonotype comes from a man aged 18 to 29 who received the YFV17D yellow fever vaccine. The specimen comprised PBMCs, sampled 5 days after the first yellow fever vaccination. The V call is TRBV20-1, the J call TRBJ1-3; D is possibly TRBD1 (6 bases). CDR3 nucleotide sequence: TGCAGTGCTAGAGGGGGGCTAGGAAACACCATATATTTT. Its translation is CSARGGLGNTIYF.